These 28 T cell receptor beta chains came from one sample sequenced in a study of human T cells and chemical hapten exposure. Via MiXCR, TCRdb re-called the RACE reads, giving one row per CDR3 protein. This sample has 80,000 to 100,000 distinct CDR3 sequences, with 9.6% found just once. Time point indicated: pre-sensitization, week 0. Documented treatment: therapeutic diphenylcyclopropenone sensitization with weekly scalp DPC. Source: whole blood, taken in connection with sensitization to the hapten diphenylcyclopropenone (DPC). The origin of the receptors is a woman aged 35 to 49 with alopecia areata. Some clones in this sample may be carry-over from other donors' samples.

The table lists this clonotype with many counts. The CDR3 sequence is CASSLRAGTDTQYF. The CDR3 DNA is TGTGCCAGCAGCTTACGGGCTGGCACAGATACGCAGTATTTT. The chain joins TRBV7-9 to TRBJ2-3; the D is unclear. CDR3 length: 14 amino acids. Germline V CDR1 and CDR2: SEHNR, FQNEAQ (reference sequence). V lost 2 bases to trimming and J lost 1 base, with 7 bases between them.

There are many counts of this clonotype. The chain couples TRBV6-2 or TRBV6-3 to TRBJ2-7; 7 bases map to TRBD1. Trimming took 4 bases from V and 3 from J; bases not matched to a gene: 9. Germline V gene sequence: CDR1 MNHEY, CDR2 SVGEGT. There are 15 residues in the CDR3. The CDR3 region has the DNA TGTGCCAGCAGTTCAGGGGGAGTGCGGAGCTACGAGCAGTACTTC. Its protein is CASSSGGVRSYEQYF.

This clonotype was observed many times. The chain recombines TRBV2 with TRBJ1-3; D is unclear. The CDR3 is 12 amino acids. Looked up from germline, CDR1 is SNHLY and CDR2 is FYNNEI. V shed 2 bases and J shed 4 bases, with 3 bases lying between them. The CDR3 DNA reads TGTGCCAGCAGTGAAACAGGAAACACCATATATTTT. This translates into CASSETGNTIYF.

This clonotype has a count of ten or more. The V call is TRBV29-1, the J call TRBJ2-7; TRBD1 aligns across 10 bases. The CDR3 totals 13 residues. CDR1 is SQVTM, CDR2 ANQGSEA, per germline. The V segment lost 7 bases and the J segment 0 bases; nucleotides outside the gene matches: 3. The CDR3: CSAGDRGSYEQYF. CDR3 sequence (DNA): TGCAGCGCCGGGGACAGGGGCTCCTACGAGCAGTACTTC.

This clonotype was seen more than once but under ten times. The genes are TRBV14 and TRBJ2-3; 8 bases map to TRBD1. Germline V gives CDR1 SGHDN, CDR2 FVKESK. V dropped 5 bases and J dropped 5; count of bases not matched to a gene: 3. CDR3 length: 13 residues. This chain's CDR3 is CASSVTGGDTQYF. The CDR3 DNA reads as TGTGCCAGCAGCGTTACAGGGGGAGATACGCAGTATTTT.

This chain links TRBV4-2 with TRBJ1-6, with D perhaps matching TRBD1 (5 bases). Trimming cost V 0 bases and J 10 bases, with 13 bases left between them. Per the germline V gene, CDR1 is LGHNA and CDR2 is YNFKEQ. This CDR3 region has 15 residues. CDR3 coding DNA: TGTGCCAGCAGCCAAGAAGGGGACGAGAACTCACCCCTCCACTTT. Translated, it gives CASSQEGDENSPLHF.

This chain joins TRBV7-2 and TRBJ1-5; perhaps TRBD1 as D (5 bases). Per germline, CDR1 SGHTA and CDR2 FQGNSA. This CDR3 spans 15 amino acids. V gave up 5 bases and J gave up 6 bases, with 17 bases separating them. CDR3 bases: TGTGCCAGCAGCCAGCTTGAGGGAGGGACTCAGCCCCAGCATTTT. Translating gives CASSQLEGGTQPQHF.

The gene calls are TRBV14 and TRBJ2-7; D might be TRBD1 or TRBD2, each matching 5 bases. The V gene's germline CDR1 is SGHDN and CDR2 FVKESK. The CDR3 extends over 17 amino acids. V dropped 5 bases and J dropped 2 bases, with 22 bases sitting between them. CDR3 loop: CASSALTSPGPTYEQYF. CDR3 in DNA: TGTGCCAGCAGCGCCCTCACATCACCGGGGCCGACCTACGAGCAGTACTTC.

In its sample, this clonotype was seen a few times. The V gene is TRBV4-1, the J gene TRBJ1-2; 9 bases align to TRBD1. Unmatched junction bases numbered 13, after V lost 8 bases and J lost 3 bases. The CDR3 has 16 residues. Germline assignment: CDR1 MGHRA and CDR2 YSYEKL. CDR3 bases: TGCGCCAGCCGAGGGACAGGGTTACCCTCCTACTATGGCTACACCTTC. Residues: CASRGTGLPSYYGYTF.

This clonotype was seen many times. The chain employs TRBV9 and TRBJ1-3; possibly TRBD1 for D (6 bases). CDR3 length equals 14 residues. Germline CDR1 is SGDLS and CDR2 is YYNGEE. Trimming took 4 bases from V and 2 from J, leaving 10 bases between them. For the CDR3, the DNA is TGTGCCAGCAGCAGCGGACAGCCTGGAAACACCATATATTTT. It translates to CASSSGQPGNTIYF.

The gene calls are TRBV19 and TRBJ2-7; possible D gene TRBD1, 6 bases. V dropped 3 bases and J dropped 1 base, with 19 bases sitting between them. Germline V gene sequence: CDR1 LNHDA, CDR2 SQIVND (reference sequence). The CDR3 spans 17 residues. The CDR3 protein is CASSISSPPGHSYEQYF. The CDR3 DNA reads as TGTGCCAGTAGTATTAGCTCCCCCCCGGGACATTCCTACGAGCAGTACTTC.

This clonotype was observed a few times. This rearrangement joins TRBV5-1 to TRBJ2-7, with D unclear. V gave up 1 base and J gave up 7 bases, with 9 bases separating them. This CDR3 has 12 residues. The germline gives CDR1 SGHRS, CDR2 YFSETQ. CDR3 bases: TGCGCCAGCAGCTTGCCGACGGAAGAGCAGTACTTC. Translated: CASSLPTEEQYF.

The sample holds a few counts of this clonotype. The chain carries TRBV25-1 and TRBJ2-3, with D possibly matching TRBD2 (5 bases). The length of the CDR3 is 14 residues. Germline CDR1 and CDR2: MGHDK and SYGVNS. V was trimmed by 7 bases and J by 0 bases, leaving 11 bases between them. The CDR3 loop reads CASTRATSTDTQYF. The CDR3 DNA follows: TGTGCCAGCACGAGGGCAACAAGCACAGATACGCAGTATTTT.

Notes on this clonotype: A much larger clone sits a single nucleotide away, making a read error possible. J is TRBJ1-6 and V is TRBV5-4, with 7 bases identical to TRBD1. This CDR3 contains 18 residues. CDR1 and CDR2 from the germline V gene are SGHNT and YYREEE (reference sequence). CDR3 region: CTSSRTGQSSSYNSPLHF. The CDR3 DNA reads TGTACCAGCAGCCGGACGGGACAGTCGAGCTCCTATAATTCACCCCTCCACTTT.

This clonotype showed up many times. The chain links TRBV7-8 to TRBJ1-5; TRBD1 aligns across 7 bases. The V segment lost 2 bases and the J segment 4 bases; nucleotides outside the gene matches: 11. CDR1 is SGHVS, CDR2 FQNEAQ, per germline. The CDR3 extends over 17 amino acids. The CDR3 bases are TGTGCCAGCAGCTTACGCCCCTCGACAGGGAAAAATCAGCCCCAGCATTTT. Translated, it gives CASSLRPSTGKNQPQHF.

This clonotype was observed at least ten times. This rearrangement joins TRBV6-2 or TRBV6-3 to TRBJ2-7; D might be TRBD2 (7 bases). This CDR3 is 17 amino acids long. Germline values: CDR1 MNHEY, CDR2 SVGEGT. Trimming stripped 4 bases from V and 3 bases from J, with 22 bases between. This CDR3 is CASSSPGAGHSNYEQYF. CDR3 DNA: TGTGCCAGCAGTTCCCCAGGAGCGGGACACTCAAACTACGAGCAGTACTTC.

This clonotype was seen many times. As DNA, the CDR3 is TGTGCCAGCAGCACGCGCGACAGGGAGGCTGGCTACACCTTC. Translated: CASSTRDREAGYTF. The chain couples TRBV9 to TRBJ1-2; 7 bases match TRBD1. Losses at the gene ends were 4 bases for V and 7 bases for J; bases not matched to a gene: 10. The CDR3 sequence is 14 residues long. CDR1 and CDR2 from the germline V gene are SGDLS and YYNGEE.

This clonotype was picked up many times. V usage is TRBV10-3 and J usage is TRBJ1-1, with D uncertain. CDR1 and CDR2 (germline): ENHRY, SYGVKD. With 6 bases removed from V and 1 base from J, the gap between germline ends came to 12 bases. The CDR3 spans 14 residues. CDR3 loop: CAIRDLGGNTEAFF. CDR3 bases: TGTGCCATCAGGGACCTGGGAGGGAACACTGAAGCTTTCTTT.

V and J are TRBV6-5 and TRBJ1-2; possible D gene TRBD1, 5 bases. V lost 6 bases to trimming and J lost 7 bases, with 21 bases between them. The CDR3 contains 15 residues. CDR1 and CDR2 from the germline V gene are MNHEY and SVGAGI. This CDR3 is CASRGETTGSGGYTF. CDR3 bases: TGTGCCAGCAGGGGGGAGACAACAGGATCTGGTGGCTACACCTTC.

The table lists this clonotype with many counts. The chain uses TRBV28 and TRBJ2-7, with D hard to call. The V gene lost 6 bases and the J gene lost 3 bases, with 9 bases spanning the gap. Germline V gene data show CDR1 as MDHEN and CDR2 as SYDVKM. The CDR3 runs to 12 residues. The CDR3 loop is CASSRRGYEQYF. The CDR3 bases are TGTGCCAGCAGCCGACGCGGCTACGAGCAGTACTTC.

Ten or more counts support this clonotype. The chain combines TRBV7-2 with TRBJ2-1; 10 bases are shared with TRBD2. The CDR3 spans 14 residues. CDR1 is SGHTA and CDR2 is FQGNSA in the germline V gene. Trimming cost V 10 bases and J 7 bases; bases outside gene matches: 10. CDR3 amino acids: CATGLLAGENEQFF. For the CDR3, the DNA is TGTGCCACCGGCCTCCTAGCGGGGGAAAATGAGCAGTTCTTC.

The chain is built from TRBV5-6 and TRBJ2-4; D is undetermined. Germline values: CDR1 SGHDT, CDR2 YYEEEE. Trimming left V 0 bases short and J 8 bases short, with 6 bases between. CDR3 length: 12 amino acids. The CDR3 DNA reads as TGTGCCAGCAGCTTGGGGACGTACATTCAGTACTTC. Translation gives CASSLGTYIQYF.

This clonotype was found many times. The chain is built from TRBV10-3 and TRBJ2-7; 9 nucleotides match TRBD1. CDR3 size: 18 residues. V was clipped by 2 bases and J by 4 bases; unmatched bases: 15. CDR1 and CDR2 from the germline V gene are ENHRY and SYGVKD. CDR3 nucleotide sequence: TGTGCCATCAGTGAGGGACAGGGGTCCCCCACAACCGGGTACGAGCAGTACTTC. It specifies CAISEGQGSPTTGYEQYF.

This clonotype was counted only a few times. This chain connects TRBV7-6 to TRBJ1-2; possibly TRBD1 for D (6 bases). The CDR3 runs 15 residues. The germline gives CDR1 SGHVS, CDR2 FNYEAQ. Trimming removed 5 bases at V and 6 bases at J, with 19 bases between. The CDR3, as DNA: TGTGCCAGCAGCCCTGGGGACATGGAGTCGAATGGCTACACCTTC. It codes for CASSPGDMESNGYTF.

This clonotype occurred many times. The rearrangement joins TRBV28 to TRBJ2-2, with D perhaps matching TRBD1 (7 bases). The CDR3 extends over 15 amino acids. V lost 4 bases, J lost 7 bases, and 16 bases lay in between. Per germline, CDR1 MDHEN and CDR2 SYDVKM. The DNA of the CDR3 is TGTGCCAGCAGTTCAGGGGGAGGTCCCGTCGGGGAGCTGTTTTTT. It encodes CASSSGGGPVGELFF.

This clonotype was seen more than once but under ten times. This chain links TRBV5-1 with TRBJ2-7; 7 bases map to TRBD1. The V segment lost 4 bases and the J segment 2 bases; nucleotides outside the gene matches: 6. Germline CDR1 is SGHRS and CDR2 is YFSETQ. The CDR3 is 14 residues long. CDR3: CASSAQGTAYEQYF. In DNA, the CDR3 is TGCGCCAGCAGCGCACAGGGGACGGCCTACGAGCAGTACTTC.

This clonotype appeared a few times. The final CDR3 position lacks the conserved phenylalanine or tryptophan, pointing to a likely read error. V usage is TRBV20-1 and J usage is TRBJ1-1, with 9 bases fitting TRBD1. V lost 2 bases, J lost 7 bases, and 11 bases stayed unmatched. This CDR3 contains 15 residues. CDR1 is DFQATT, CDR2 SNEGSKA, per germline (reference sequence). The CDR3 DNA reads as TGCAGTGCTAGATCGCGGGACAGGGATGAACTTGAAGCTTTCTCT. This codes for CSARSRDRDELEAFS.

This clonotype was counted a few times. This chain joins TRBV28 and TRBJ1-1; TRBD1 agrees at 7 bases. Trimming cost V 5 bases and J 4 bases; bases outside gene matches: 10. The CDR3 loop spans 15 amino acids. Germline values: CDR1 MDHEN, CDR2 SYDVKM. CDR3 bases: TGTGCCAGCAGTACCTTCCCGGGACAGCCCACTGAAGCTTTCTTT. Protein product: CASSTFPGQPTEAFF. The full variable domain, rest sourced from reference TRBV28 and TRBJ1-1, is DVKVTQSSRYLVKRTGEKVFLECVQDMDHENMFWYRQDPGLGLRLIYFSYDVKMKEKGDIPEGYSVSREKKERFSLILESASTNQTSMYLCASSTFPGQPTEAFFGQGTRLTVV.